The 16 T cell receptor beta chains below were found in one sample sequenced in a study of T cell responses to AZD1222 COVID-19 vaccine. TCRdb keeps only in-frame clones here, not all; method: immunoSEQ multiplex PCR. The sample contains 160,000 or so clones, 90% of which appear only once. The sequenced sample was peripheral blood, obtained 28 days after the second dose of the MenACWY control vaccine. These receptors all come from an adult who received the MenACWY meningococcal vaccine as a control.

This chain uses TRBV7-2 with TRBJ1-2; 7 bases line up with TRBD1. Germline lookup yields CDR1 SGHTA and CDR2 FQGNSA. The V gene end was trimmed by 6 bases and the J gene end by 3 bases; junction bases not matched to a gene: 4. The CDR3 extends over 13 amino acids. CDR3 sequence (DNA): TGTGCCAGCAGTGATACAGGGGACTATGGCTACACCTTC. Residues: CASSDTGDYGYTF.

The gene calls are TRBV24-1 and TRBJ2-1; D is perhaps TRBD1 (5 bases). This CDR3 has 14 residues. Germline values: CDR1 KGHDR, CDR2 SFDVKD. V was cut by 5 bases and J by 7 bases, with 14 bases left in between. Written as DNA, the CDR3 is TGTGCCACCAGTGGGCCCGAAAGGGGAAATGAGCAGTTCTTC. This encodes CATSGPERGNEQFF.

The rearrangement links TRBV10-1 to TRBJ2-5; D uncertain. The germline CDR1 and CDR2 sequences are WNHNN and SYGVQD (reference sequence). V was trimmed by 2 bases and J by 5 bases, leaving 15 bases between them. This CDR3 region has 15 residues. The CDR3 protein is CASSETVAVGETQYF. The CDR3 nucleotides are TGCGCCAGCAGTGAGACGGTTGCGGTAGGGGAGACCCAGTACTTC.

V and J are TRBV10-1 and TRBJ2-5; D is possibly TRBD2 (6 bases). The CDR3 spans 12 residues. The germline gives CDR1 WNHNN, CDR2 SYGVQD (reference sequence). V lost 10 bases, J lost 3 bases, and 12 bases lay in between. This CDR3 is CATEGFEETQYF. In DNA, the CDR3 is TGCGCCACGGAGGGGTTTGAAGAGACCCAGTACTTC.

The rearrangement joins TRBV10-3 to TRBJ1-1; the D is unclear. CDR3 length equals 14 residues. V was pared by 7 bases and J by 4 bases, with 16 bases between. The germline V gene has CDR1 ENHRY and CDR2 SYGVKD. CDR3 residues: CAINLPPASTEAFF. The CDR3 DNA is TGTGCCATCAACCTACCACCGGCCAGCACTGAAGCTTTCTTT.

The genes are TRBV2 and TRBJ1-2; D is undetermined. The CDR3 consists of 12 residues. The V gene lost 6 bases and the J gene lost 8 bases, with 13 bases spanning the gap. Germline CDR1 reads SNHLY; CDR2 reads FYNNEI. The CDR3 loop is CASSLISRGYTF. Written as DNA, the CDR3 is TGTGCCAGCAGCTTAATCAGTAGAGGCTACACCTTC.

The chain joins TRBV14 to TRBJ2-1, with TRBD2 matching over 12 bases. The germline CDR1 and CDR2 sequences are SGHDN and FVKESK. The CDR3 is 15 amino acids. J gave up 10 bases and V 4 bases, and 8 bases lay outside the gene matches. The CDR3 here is CASSLRLAGAGEQFF. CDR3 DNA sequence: TGTGCCAGCAGCCTCAGACTAGCGGGAGCTGGCGAGCAGTTCTTC.

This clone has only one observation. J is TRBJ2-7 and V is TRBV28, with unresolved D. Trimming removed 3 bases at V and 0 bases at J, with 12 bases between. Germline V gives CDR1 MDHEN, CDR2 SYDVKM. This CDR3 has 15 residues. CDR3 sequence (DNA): TGTGCCAGCAGTTTTTCCCTCTCTGGCTCCTACGAGCAGTACTTC. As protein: CASSFSLSGSYEQYF.

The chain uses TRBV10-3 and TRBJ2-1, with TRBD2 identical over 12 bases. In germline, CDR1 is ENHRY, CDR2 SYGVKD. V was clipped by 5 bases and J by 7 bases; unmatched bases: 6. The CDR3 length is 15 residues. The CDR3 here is CAISRTSGITNEQFF. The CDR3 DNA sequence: TGTGCCATCAGTCGGACTAGCGGGATTACGAATGAGCAGTTCTTC.

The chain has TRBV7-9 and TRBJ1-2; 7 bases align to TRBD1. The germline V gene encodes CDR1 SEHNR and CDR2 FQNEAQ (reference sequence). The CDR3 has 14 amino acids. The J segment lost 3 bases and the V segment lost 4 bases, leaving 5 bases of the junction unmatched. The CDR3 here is CASSSSQGDYGYTF. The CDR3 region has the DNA TGTGCCAGCAGCTCCAGCCAGGGGGACTATGGCTACACCTTC.

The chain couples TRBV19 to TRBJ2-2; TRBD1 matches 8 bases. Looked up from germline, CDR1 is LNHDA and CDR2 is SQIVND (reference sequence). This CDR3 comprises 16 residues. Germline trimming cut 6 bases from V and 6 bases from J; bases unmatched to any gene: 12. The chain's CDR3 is CASRWADRGISGELFF. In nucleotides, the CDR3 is TGTGCCAGTAGATGGGCTGACAGGGGTATATCCGGGGAGCTGTTTTTT. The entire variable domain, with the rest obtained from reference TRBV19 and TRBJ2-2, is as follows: DGGITQSPKYLFRKEGQNVTLSCEQNLNHDAMYWYRQDPGQGLRLIYYSQIVNDFQKGDIAEGYSVSREKKESFPLTVTSAQKNPTAFYLCASRWADRGISGELFFGEGSRLTVL.

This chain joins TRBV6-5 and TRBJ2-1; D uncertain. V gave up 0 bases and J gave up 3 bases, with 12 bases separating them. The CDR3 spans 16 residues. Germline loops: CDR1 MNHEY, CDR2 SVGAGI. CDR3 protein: CASSYSWGRSYNEQFF. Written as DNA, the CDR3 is TGTGCCAGCAGTTACTCCTGGGGTCGGAGCTACAATGAGCAGTTCTTC.

This CDR3 reads CASSGQDEKLFF. CDR3 DNA: TGTGCCAGCAGCGGACAGGATGAAAAACTGTTTTTT. The rearrangement joins TRBV6-2 or TRBV6-3 to TRBJ1-4; 7 nucleotides align to TRBD1. The CDR3 length is 12 residues. Germline assignment: CDR1 MNHEY and CDR2 SVGEGT. Trimming at V came to 6 bases and at J to 6 bases, leaving 1 base not matched to a gene.

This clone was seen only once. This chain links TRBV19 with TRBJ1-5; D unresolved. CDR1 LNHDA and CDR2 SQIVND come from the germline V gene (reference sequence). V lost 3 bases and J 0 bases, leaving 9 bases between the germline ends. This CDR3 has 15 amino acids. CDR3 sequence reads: CASSIRWDSNQPQHF. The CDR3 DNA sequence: TGTGCCAGTAGTATTCGCTGGGATAGCAATCAGCCCCAGCATTTT.

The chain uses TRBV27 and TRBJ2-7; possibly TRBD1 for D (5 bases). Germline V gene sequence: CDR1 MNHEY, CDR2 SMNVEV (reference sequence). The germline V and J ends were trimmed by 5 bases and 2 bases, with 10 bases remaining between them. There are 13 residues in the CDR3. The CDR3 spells CASSKGIPYEQYF. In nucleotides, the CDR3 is TGTGCCAGCAGTAAGGGGATCCCCTACGAGCAGTACTTC.

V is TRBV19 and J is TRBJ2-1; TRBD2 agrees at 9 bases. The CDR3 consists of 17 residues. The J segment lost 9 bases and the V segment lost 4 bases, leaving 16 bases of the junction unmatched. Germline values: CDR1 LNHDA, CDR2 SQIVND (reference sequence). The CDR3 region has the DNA TGTGCCAGTAGTACCACTAGCGGGTCCATAGTAGTCGGTGAGCAGTTCTTC. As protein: CASSTTSGSIVVGEQFF.